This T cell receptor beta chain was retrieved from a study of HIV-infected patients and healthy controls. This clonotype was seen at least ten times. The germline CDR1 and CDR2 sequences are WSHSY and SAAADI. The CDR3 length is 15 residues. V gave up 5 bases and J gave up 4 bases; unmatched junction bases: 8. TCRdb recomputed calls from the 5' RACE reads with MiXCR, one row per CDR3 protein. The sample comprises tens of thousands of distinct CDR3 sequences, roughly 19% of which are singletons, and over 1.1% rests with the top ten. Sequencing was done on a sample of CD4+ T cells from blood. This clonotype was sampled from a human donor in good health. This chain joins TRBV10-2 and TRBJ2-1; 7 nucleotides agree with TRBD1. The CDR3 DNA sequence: TGCGCCAGCAGTCAGGGGGACGCCGGATACAATGAGCAGTTCTTC. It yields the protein CASSQGDAGYNEQFF.